The sequence of this T cell receptor beta chain was determined in a study of shared clonotypes between healthy human individuals (dated by TCRdb to 2018 to 2020). With regard to the full study: A few men and a couple of women, aged 18 to 49 years, made up the cohort. For each donor, CD4 naive and CD4 memory were each given three plates, CD8 naive was given two plates, and CD8 memory was given one plate. To estimate repertoire size and how much clonotype sharing occurs between individuals, the study deeply sequenced the blood TCR repertoires of a handful of healthy adults. To increase sequencing depth and limit assay-specific biases, different laboratories used diverse techniques to prepare libraries and sequence TCR repertoires. Per donor, leukapheresis produced somewhere between about 0.8 and 9 billion PBMCs. The paper as a whole reports these results and caveats: Because the study included a small number of donors, the genetic and exposure-history diversity represented was limited. Compared with non-shared clonotypes, the clonotypes found in all four sorted-subset donors had higher generation probabilities. Sharing across four donors was observed for around 5% of naive CD4, over 3% of naive CD8, roughly 2.3% of memory CD4, and around 0.44% of memory CD8 clonotypes. Only blood was sampled, and tissue TCR repertoires likely differ from those in blood. Based on pairwise subsampling, the degree of clonotype sharing among donors was expected to be affected by sequencing depth. Estimated clonotype richness was generally larger for naive than for memory subsets. Incomplete sequencing was indicated by rarefaction of sorted-subset datasets, despite the large sequencing depth.

A word on this clone: Its antigen specificity is not known. No per-base quality is available; no much larger clone lies one base away.

After removal of 4 bases from V and 6 bases from J, the junction retains 5 bases not matched to a gene. The CDR3 goes from the cysteine to the phenylalanine over 15 residues. Only the CDR3 DNA is retained, 45 bases long and in frame from the first base. Looking up the germline V gene (reference sequence) yields CDR1 MNHNY and CDR2 SVGAGI. TCR CDR3 regions were amplified from genomic DNA by multiplex PCR using the deep immunoSEQ assay. Extracted genomic DNA from each cell subset was distributed evenly across all wells of several immunoSEQ 96-well plates, and each plate was treated as a replicate. For sorted subsets, approximately 210 ng genomic DNA, equal to 30,000 or so T cell genomes, was loaded into each replicate PCR. The purified libraries were quantified using a Qubit 3.0 fluorometer, sized with a Bioanalyzer 2100, and then quantified again using the KAPA Library Quantification kit. A separate single-read 150-cycle Illumina NextSeq 550 flow cell was used to sequence each immunoSEQ 96-well plate. The published analysis was carried out like this. The immunoSEQ output contained only junctional sequences without quality scores, so filtering could not match that applied to full-length reads. To assign V/J genes and CDR3, sequences were annotated against IMGT germline references using PyIR, a Python wrapper for IgBLAST v1.9. Reads were filtered out if the reads had weak V/J assignments (E-value above 1e-6), no CDR3, stop codons, out-of-frame junctions, or ambiguous translated residues. V3J clonotypes were defined by identical inferred V gene, J gene, and CDR3 amino acid sequence. Percentage overlap between repertoires was calculated by dividing the number of shared unique clonotypes by the size of the smaller repertoire. Repertoire richness was assessed with RTK rarefaction, the Chao1 estimator, and Recon v2.1 estimates of unobserved clonotypes. OLGA was used to compute generation probabilities for all TCRbeta clonotypes that the gDNA method yielded from a handful of donors. TCRdb mirrors the immuneACCESS table, restricted to in-frame sequences. Some clones are absent from its copies; in checked studies, under half trace to an unresolved V gene, and the reason for the others is unknown. The V and J calls and clone size come from that table; D and trimming were worked out from the DNA. For this sample the table gives about 2.2 million clones, of which about 93% were detected only once. The ten largest clonotypes hold over 1.5% of the sample.

CD8 naive samples were CD45RO-negative cells positively selected for CCR7, giving a CD45RA+CCR7+ population that excluded TemRA cells. Donors were healthy HIV-negative adults with no recently reported acute infections or vaccinations. All donors were Caucasian adults living in Nashville, Tennessee, USA. After blood collection by leukapheresis, PBMCs were isolated using Ficoll-Histopaque density gradient centrifugation and then cryopreserved in the vapor phase of liquid nitrogen. Purity and quantity of every magnetically sorted T cell population were checked by analytical flow cytometry. Genomic DNA was isolated from every sorted fraction and measured by UV absorbance on a Nanodrop 2000c.

The sequence was collected from a man younger than 30 in good health. Some clones in this sample may be carry-over from other donors' samples. Sequenced material: naive CD8+ T cells from PBMCs. Sample cell subset or site, as interpreted from the label and publication: CD45RA+CCR7+. The V gene is TRBV6-6 and the J gene is TRBJ2-3, and 12 junctional nucleotides match TRBD2. The CDR3 protein is CASSLTSGGRDTQYF. The DNA reads TGTGCCAGCAGTTTGACTAGCGGGGGCCGGGATACGCAGTATTTT.